This T cell receptor (beta chain) was captured in a study of T cell responses to AZD1222 COVID-19 vaccine (dated by TCRdb to the early 2020s). In terms of the full investigation: Because spike-specific TCR depth and breadth did not differ between the two schedules, AZD1222 recipients who got a second dose at roughly 4 weeks were pooled with those who got a second dose at roughly 12 weeks. A total of under 250 trial participants underwent TCR sequencing, of whom approximately 200 had received two doses of AZD1222 and approximately 25 had received two doses of the MenACWY control vaccine. Trial participants were enrolled by age into subgroups of 18-55, 56-69 and 70-plus years, and around 150, 28 and 57 TCR-sequenced participants, respectively, were included in these subgroups. Study-wide findings and limitations: Spike-specific TCR breadth and depth rose significantly after two AZD1222 doses compared with day 0 and with MenACWY recipients. The whole spike protein was spanned by vaccine-associated CD4 TCRs, and dominant responses were seen in regions 160-218 and 743-854. Only 5 to 7 AZD1222 recipients were SARS-CoV-2 seropositive at baseline, limiting conclusions about previously exposed vaccinees. Reportedly, almost half of the unique spike-specific TCRs recognized epitopes lying outside the regions that are mutated in the B.1.351 and B.1.1.7 variants. No day 14 peak-response samples were available, so repertoires were characterized only after the peak T cell response. The 56-69-year group was small, and its depth increase did not reach significance, likely because of low power. Participants were mostly white British and included more females than males, and it was suggested by the authors that clonal diversity may have been underestimated.

The CDR3 regions of human TCRbeta chains were subjected to immunosequencing. On the study's bioinformatics: TCRs in the repertoires were matched against a reference library of SARS-CoV-2-specific TCRs that had been generated with the MIRA antigen-specificity platform. Breadth was defined as the fraction of unique TCRs that were SARS-CoV-2-associated. Depth was defined as the fraction of total T cells that were SARS-CoV-2-associated. Using the MIRA data, each spike-specific TCR was assigned both to the spike region to which the TCR was reactive and to a CD4 or CD8 class. Log10-transformed breadth and depth values were compared by one-way ANOVA with Sidak's multiple comparisons tests. Not all clones reach the TCRdb copy of this immuneACCESS table, which keeps in-frame sequences only. Checked studies attribute under half of the gap to unresolved V genes and leave the rest unexplained. D and trimming come from the DNA, and the V and J calls and clone size come from that table. The sample table contains some 90,000 clones; only one count was recorded for over 75% of them. The ten largest clones represent less than 15% of the sample.

From its cysteine to its phenylalanine, the CDR3 spans 13 amino acids. CDR3 DNA only is kept here, 39 bases in frame from base 1. The germline V gene encodes CDR1 SGHDN and CDR2 FVKESK. Cut back by 3 bases and 3 bases, the V and J ends lie 9 bases apart. In light of the paper, this sample's time point label describes: baseline before first vaccination. The vaccinee samples were drawn from two UK trials, COV001 and COV002, one of which was a single-blind randomized controlled phase 2/3 trial testing AZD1222 (ChAdOx1 nCoV-19) in healthy adults. For TCRbeta chain sequencing, PBMC samples were collected from trial participants at day 0 and at day 28 after the second dose. Details on this clone: Its antigen is not yet known. No per-base quality is available; no much larger clone lies one base away.

This sequence uses TRBV14 and TRBJ2-7; matching of 5 bases hints at TRBD1 as the D gene. Sequences were derived from peripheral blood, sampled on day 0 of AZD1222 vaccination. This TCR derives from an adult in good health. The nucleotide sequence is TGTGCCAGCAGCCAGGACACATACTACGAGCAGTACTTC. This codes for CASSQDTYYEQYF.